The 14 T cell receptor beta chains in this list originate from one sample, sequenced in a study of blood T cell repertoires in COVID-19. The method was immunoSEQ multiplex PCR; TCRdb's version includes in-frame clones alone and lacks a portion of them. The sample contains 120,000 to 150,000 clones, roughly 81% of which appear only once. The sequenced material came from peripheral blood. The receptors derive from a human donor with acute or convalescent COVID-19. The donor label of this sample is uncertain.

The chain employs TRBV7-9 and TRBJ2-3, with 12 nucleotides matching TRBD2. The CDR3 covers 14 residues. V was pared by 5 bases and J by 12 bases, with 9 bases of the junction left unmatched. The germline V gene has CDR1 SEHNR and CDR2 FQNEAQ (reference sequence). The DNA of the CDR3 is TGTGCCAGCAGCAAAGGGACTAGCGGGTTCGACCAGTATTTT. Translation: CASSKGTSGFDQYF. The variable domain in full, completed from reference TRBV7-9 and TRBJ2-3, reads DTGVSQNPRHKITKRGQNVTFRCDPISEHNRLYWYRQTLGQGPEFLTYFQNEAQLEKSRLLSDRFSAERPKGSFSTLEIQRTEQGDSAMYLCASSKGTSGFDQYFGPGTRLTVL.

This chain's CDR3 is CASSKGQANSPLHF. The CDR3 nucleotides read TGTGCCAGCTCCAAGGGACAGGCCAATTCACCCCTCCACTTT. The chain couples TRBV18 to TRBJ1-6, with TRBD1 identical over 8 bases. Trimming removed 6 bases from V and 7 bases from J; junction bases left unmatched: 5. CDR3 length: 14 amino acids. Per the germline V gene, CDR1 is KGHSH and CDR2 is LQKENI.

This chain links TRBV19 with TRBJ2-5, with 7 nucleotides matching TRBD2. The CDR3 extends over 14 amino acids. Germline V lookup: CDR1 LNHDA, CDR2 SQIVND (reference sequence). J gave up 3 bases and V 5 bases, and 6 bases lay outside the gene matches. The CDR3 loop is CASSFSSGEETQYF. The CDR3 region has the DNA TGTGCCAGTAGTTTTTCTAGCGGAGAAGAGACCCAGTACTTC.

J is TRBJ2-4 and V is TRBV27, with a possible D match to TRBD1 (6 bases). This CDR3 has 15 residues. Between the trimmed V and J ends, which lost 4 bases and 2 bases, there was a span of 12 bases. Looked up from germline, CDR1 is MNHEY and CDR2 is SMNVEV (reference sequence). The CDR3 reads CASSSTQGSKNIQYF. CDR3 DNA sequence: TGTGCCAGCAGTTCCACACAGGGCTCCAAAAACATTCAGTACTTC.

This clone has a handful of counts. This chain links TRBV7-9 with TRBJ2-2; a weak D match, TRBD1 (5 bases). Germline CDR1 reads SEHNR; CDR2 reads FQNEAQ (reference sequence). The CDR3 spans 14 residues. With 2 bases removed from V and 7 bases from J, the gap between germline ends came to 11 bases. CDR3 coding DNA: TGTGCCAGCAGCTTACAGGACAACGTCGGGGAGCTGTTTTTT. It encodes CASSLQDNVGELFF. Full variable domain (remainder filled in from reference TRBV7-9 and TRBJ2-2): DTGVSQNPRHKITKRGQNVTFRCDPISEHNRLYWYRQTLGQGPEFLTYFQNEAQLEKSRLLSDRFSAERPKGSFSTLEIQRTEQGDSAMYLCASSLQDNVGELFFGEGSRLTVL.

V gene TRBV5-1 combines with J gene TRBJ2-7; the match to TRBD2 covers 9 bases. From germline, CDR1 is SGHRS and CDR2 YFSETQ. J lost 4 bases, V lost 5 bases, and 10 bases had no gene match. The CDR3 loop spans 15 amino acids. The CDR3 DNA reads TGCGCCAGCAGACCCACTAGCGGGCCCTCATACGAGCAGTACGTC. Translated, it gives CASRPTSGPSYEQYV.

V usage is TRBV7-2 and J usage is TRBJ1-5; tentatively, D is TRBD1 (6 bases). V was pared by 5 bases and J by 2 bases, with 10 bases between. Looked up from germline, CDR1 is SGHTA and CDR2 is FQGNSA. This CDR3 spans 14 amino acids. This chain's CDR3 is CASSPGAGNQPQHF. In DNA, the CDR3 is TGTGCCAGCAGCCCAGGGGCGGGCAATCAGCCCCAGCATTTT.

This sequence joins TRBV24-1 and TRBJ1-1; possible D gene TRBD1, 5 bases. The CDR3 is 16 amino acids. Germline lookup yields CDR1 KGHDR and CDR2 SFDVKD. Trimming pared 2 bases from V and 4 bases from J, leaving 16 bases between. As DNA, the CDR3 is TGTGCCACCAGTGATTCAGGAACAGGTCCCCCCACTGAAGCTTTCTTT. It translates to CATSDSGTGPPTEAFF.

The CDR3 coding sequence is TGTGCCAGCAGCTCCAAAATGGAACAGCACAATGAGCAGTTCTTC. This encodes CASSSKMEQHNEQFF. The chain joins TRBV5-4 to TRBJ2-1; D unresolved. Germline V lookup: CDR1 SGHNT, CDR2 YYREEE (reference sequence). The CDR3 contains 15 residues. Deletions cut 3 bases from V and 5 bases from J, with 15 bases between. Full variable domain (remainder filled in from reference TRBV5-4 and TRBJ2-1): ETGVTQSPTHLIKTRGQQVTLRCSSQSGHNTVSWYQQALGQGPQFIFQYYREEENGRGNFPPRFSGLQFPNYSSELNVNALELDDSALYLCASSSKMEQHNEQFFGPGTRLTVL.

This clone was observed a few times. This chain uses TRBV28 with TRBJ1-2; D might be TRBD1 (6 bases). The CDR3 has 15 residues. Germline V lookup: CDR1 MDHEN, CDR2 SYDVKM. Trimming left V 3 bases short and J 4 bases short, with 15 bases between. Here the CDR3 reads CASSFPTDRPYGYTF. The DNA of the CDR3 is TGTGCCAGCAGTTTCCCGACCGACAGGCCCTATGGCTACACCTTC.

The chain uses TRBV18 and TRBJ1-5, with D tentatively TRBD1 (6 bases). Per the germline V gene, CDR1 is KGHSH and CDR2 is LQKENI. The CDR3 totals 15 residues. Trimming cost V 4 bases and J 4 bases, with 14 bases left between them. The CDR3 region has the DNA TGTGCCAGCTCACGTGTGACAGGCCAGAATCAGCCCCAGCATTTT. Residues: CASSRVTGQNQPQHF.

The chain links TRBV6-5 to TRBJ2-3, with D tentatively TRBD2 (5 bases). Germline CDR1 and CDR2: MNHEY and SVGAGI. V was cut by 6 bases and J by 3 bases, with 16 bases left in between. The CDR3 extends over 15 amino acids. Here the CDR3 reads CASRNLRVGTDTQYF. Written as DNA, the CDR3 is TGTGCCAGCAGGAACCTGCGGGTAGGAACAGATACGCAGTATTTT.

This chain uses TRBV5-1 with TRBJ2-7, with 7 nucleotides matching TRBD2. V shed 2 bases, J shed 4 bases, and the junction held 6 bases outside the gene matches. CDR1 is SGHRS and CDR2 is YFSETQ in the germline V gene. The CDR3 is made up of 14 amino acids. The CDR3 sequence is CASSFGTNPYEQYF. The CDR3 DNA follows: TGCGCCAGCAGCTTCGGGACTAACCCGTACGAGCAGTACTTC.

V is TRBV7-6 and J is TRBJ2-1; 9 nucleotides line up with TRBD2. The CDR3 covers 16 residues. V shed 1 base and J 4 bases; nucleotides not matched to a gene: 5. The germline CDR1 and CDR2 sequences are SGHVS and FNYEAQ. The CDR3 DNA follows: TGTGCCAGCAGCTTAGGTGGGACTAGCAGATACAATGAGCAGTTCTTC. Translating gives CASSLGGTSRYNEQFF.